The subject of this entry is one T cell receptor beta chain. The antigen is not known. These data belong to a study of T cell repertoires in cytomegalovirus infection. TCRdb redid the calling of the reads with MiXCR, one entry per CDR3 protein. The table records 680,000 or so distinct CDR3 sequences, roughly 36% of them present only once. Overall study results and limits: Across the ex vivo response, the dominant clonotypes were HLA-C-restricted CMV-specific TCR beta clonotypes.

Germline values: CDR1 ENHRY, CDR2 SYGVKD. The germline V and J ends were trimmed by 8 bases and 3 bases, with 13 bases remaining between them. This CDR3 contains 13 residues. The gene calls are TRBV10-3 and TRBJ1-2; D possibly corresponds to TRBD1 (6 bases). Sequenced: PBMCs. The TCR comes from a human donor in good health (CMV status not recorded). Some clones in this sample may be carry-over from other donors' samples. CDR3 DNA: TGTGCCATCGGCACAGGGACCCACTATGGCTACACCTTC. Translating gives CAIGTGTHYGYTF.